There are a few counts of the clone carrying this T cell receptor beta chain. The antigen is unknown. These data come from a study of identical twins. Study findings and constraints: In cord blood, abundant beta clonotypes had fewer insertions; memory showed no trend. In monozygotic twins, models underestimated the sharing of out-of-frame TCR alpha.

TCRdb re-called the 5' RACE reads with MiXCR, one entry per CDR3 protein. The profile shows 300,000 to 400,000 distinct CDR3 sequences, over 9% of them singletons. The CDR3 extends over 16 amino acids. After removal of 5 bases from V and 2 bases from J, the junction contained 7 bases not matched to a gene. The sample was also linked to a second study, of yellow fever vaccine responses in identical twins.

The receptor was isolated from a woman aged 18 to 35 in good health. The chain uses TRBV12-3 or TRBV12-4 and TRBJ2-3, with 10 bases matching TRBD1. Input material: CD8+ T cells sorted from blood. This chain's CDR3 is CASSEGQGLLTDTQYF. CDR3 coding DNA: TGTGCCAGCAGTGAGGGACAGGGGCTTCTCACAGATACGCAGTATTTT.